The subject of this entry is one TCR beta chain. Its antigen is as yet unknown. The data were obtained in a study of shared clonotypes between healthy human individuals. Germline CDR1 reads GTSNPN; CDR2 reads SVGIG (reference sequence). The ends were cut back, 7 bases at V and 13 bases at J, with 19 bases in the middle. This CDR3 contains 11 residues. Study-wide points: Read depth was anticipated to influence clonotype sharing among donors. Naive subsets tended to show greater estimated richness than memory subsets.

At the deep level, the assay was run. Sequencing was performed with immunoSEQ multiplex PCR; in TCRdb, only in-frame clones are kept and a portion is missing. The data contain over a million clones, 97% to 99% of them singletons. The TCR was taken from a man in his thirties or forties in good health. The V call is TRBV30, the J call TRBJ1-2; no clear D gene. Sequenced: naive CD4+ T cells sorted from blood. Subset specified: CD45RA+ positively selected. CDR3 residues: CAYLPRDLSTF. The CDR3 nucleotides read TGTGCCTACTTACCACGAGACCTCAGCACCTTC.